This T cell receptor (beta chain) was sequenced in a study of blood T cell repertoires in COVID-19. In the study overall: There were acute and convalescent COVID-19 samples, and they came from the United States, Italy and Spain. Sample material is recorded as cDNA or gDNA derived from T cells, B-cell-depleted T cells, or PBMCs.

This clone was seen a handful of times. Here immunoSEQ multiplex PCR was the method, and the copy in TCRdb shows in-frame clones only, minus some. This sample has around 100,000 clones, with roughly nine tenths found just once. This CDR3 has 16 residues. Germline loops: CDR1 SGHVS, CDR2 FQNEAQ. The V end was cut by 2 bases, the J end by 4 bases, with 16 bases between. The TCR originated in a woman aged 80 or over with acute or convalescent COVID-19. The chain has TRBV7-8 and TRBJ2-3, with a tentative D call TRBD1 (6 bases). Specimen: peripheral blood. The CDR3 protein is CASSLRDIRYPDTQYF. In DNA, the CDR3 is TGTGCCAGCAGCTTAAGGGACATTCGCTATCCAGATACGCAGTATTTT. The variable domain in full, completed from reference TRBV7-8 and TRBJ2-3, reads GAGVSQSPRYKVAKRGQDVALRCDPISGHVSLFWYQQALGQGPEFLTYFQNEAQLDKSGLPSDRFFAERPEGSVSTLKIQRTQQEDSAVYLCASSLRDIRYPDTQYFGPGTRLTVL.